This TCR beta chain came from a study of CD8 T cells in ankylosing spondylitis. The CDR3 runs to 14 residues. CDR1 SEHNR and CDR2 FQNEAQ come from the germline V gene (reference sequence). V shed 3 bases and J shed 8 bases, with 16 bases lying between them. Points from the study as a whole: Reported data indicate significant enrichment of disease-linked clones within matched ankylosing spondylitis synovial fluid. In ankylosing spondylitis blood, a motif of roughly eight highly homologous TCR beta variants appeared characteristic. Clones linked with disease were CD8+ and fairly uncommon in the peripheral blood.

Points on this clonotype: The target antigen is unknown.

Molecular-barcoded quantitative 5'-RACE produced these TCR beta libraries. In TCRdb, the 5' RACE reads were re-called with MiXCR into one record per CDR3 protein. Seen here are more than 300,000 distinct CDR3 sequences, 7.5% to 9% observed once, and the top ten hold roughly 15%. The sample taken for sequencing was blood, either unsorted or a sorted T cell fraction (not recorded which). This TCR was sampled from a male donor with ankylosing spondylitis. The chain uses TRBV7-9 and TRBJ1-1; D remains unclear. As DNA, the CDR3 is TGTGCCAGCAGCTTCCCCAGCATAAGGCAGGAAGCTTTCTTT. Translation: CASSFPSIRQEAFF.